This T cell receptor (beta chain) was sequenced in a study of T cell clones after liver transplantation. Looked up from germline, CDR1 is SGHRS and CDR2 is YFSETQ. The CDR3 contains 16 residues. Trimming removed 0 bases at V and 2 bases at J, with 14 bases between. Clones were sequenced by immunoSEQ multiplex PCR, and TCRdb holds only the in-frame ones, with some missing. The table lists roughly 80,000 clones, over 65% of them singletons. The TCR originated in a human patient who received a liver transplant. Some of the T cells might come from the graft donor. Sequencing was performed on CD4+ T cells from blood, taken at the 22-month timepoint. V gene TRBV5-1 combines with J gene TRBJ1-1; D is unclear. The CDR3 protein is CASSLDTGRINTEAFF. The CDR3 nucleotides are TGCGCCAGCAGCTTGGATACCGGCAGGATTAACACTGAAGCTTTCTTT.